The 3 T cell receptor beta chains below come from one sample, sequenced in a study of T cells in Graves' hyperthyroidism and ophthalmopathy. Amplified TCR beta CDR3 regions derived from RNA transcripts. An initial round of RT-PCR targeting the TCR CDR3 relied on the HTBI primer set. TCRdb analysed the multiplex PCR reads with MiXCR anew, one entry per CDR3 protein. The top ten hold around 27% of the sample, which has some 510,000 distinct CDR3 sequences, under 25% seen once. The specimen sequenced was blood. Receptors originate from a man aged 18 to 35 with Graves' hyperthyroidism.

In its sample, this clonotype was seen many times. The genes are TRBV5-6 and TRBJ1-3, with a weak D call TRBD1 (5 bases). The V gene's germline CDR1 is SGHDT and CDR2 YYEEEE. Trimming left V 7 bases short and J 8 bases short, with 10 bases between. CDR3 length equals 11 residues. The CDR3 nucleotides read TGTGCCAGCCGCCAAGGGGACACCATATATTTT. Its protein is CASRQGDTIYF.

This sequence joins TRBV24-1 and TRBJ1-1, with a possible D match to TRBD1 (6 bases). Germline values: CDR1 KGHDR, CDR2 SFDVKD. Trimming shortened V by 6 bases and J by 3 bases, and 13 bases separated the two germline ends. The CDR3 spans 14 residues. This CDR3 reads CATSRGGTHTEAFF. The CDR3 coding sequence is TGTGCCACCAGTCGAGGGGGGACACACACTGAAGCTTTCTTT.

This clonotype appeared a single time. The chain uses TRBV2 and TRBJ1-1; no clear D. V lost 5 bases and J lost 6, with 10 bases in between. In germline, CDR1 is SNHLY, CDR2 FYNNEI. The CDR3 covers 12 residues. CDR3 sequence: CASSFIQAEAFF. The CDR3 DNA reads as TGTGCCAGCAGTTTTATTCAGGCTGAAGCTTTCTTT.